These 32 T cell receptor beta chains were sequenced from one sample in a study of blood T cell repertoires in COVID-19. Clones were read by immunoSEQ multiplex PCR, and TCRdb kept only the in-frame ones, dropping some. The sample includes 200,000 to 250,000 clones, more than 75% seen only once; the top ten take 12%. Sequenced sample: peripheral blood. The receptors here all came from a man older than 75 with acute or convalescent COVID-19.

The chain combines TRBV27 with TRBJ2-7; 11 nucleotides line up with TRBD2. The CDR3 has 14 amino acids. The trim removed 5 bases at V and 2 bases at J, leaving 2 bases unmatched. The germline V gene encodes CDR1 MNHEY and CDR2 SMNVEV (reference sequence). In DNA, the CDR3 is TGTGCCAGCAGTAATAGCGGGAGGGCCTACGAGCAGTACTTC. It specifies CASSNSGRAYEQYF.

J is TRBJ1-3 and V is TRBV28; the D is unclear. Looked up from germline, CDR1 is MDHEN and CDR2 is SYDVKM. The CDR3 sequence is 14 residues long. V lost 6 bases to trimming and J lost 0 bases, with 9 bases between them. CDR3 nucleotides: TGTGCCAGCAGCCCCCAGTTCTCTGGAAACACCATATATTTT. It specifies CASSPQFSGNTIYF.

As for this clone: This same CDR3 is encoded by further DNA sequences in the sample. The chain joins TRBV7-2 to TRBJ1-5; 11 bases are a match to TRBD1. Trimming cost V 5 bases and J 6 bases; bases outside gene matches: 6. Per the germline V gene, CDR1 is SGHTA and CDR2 is FQGNSA. The CDR3 has 15 residues. The CDR3 DNA reads as TGTGCCAGCAGCCCCGGGACAGGGGGAGGTCAGCCCCAGCATTTT. It translates to CASSPGTGGGQPQHF.

This chain uses TRBV10-3 with TRBJ2-3, with TRBD2 matching over 9 bases. Germline trimming cut 8 bases from V and 1 base from J; bases unmatched to any gene: 1. The CDR3 runs to 13 residues. Germline values: CDR1 ENHRY, CDR2 SYGVKD. The CDR3 here is CAILAGRTDTQYF. CDR3 in DNA: TGTGCCATCCTAGCGGGGCGCACAGATACGCAGTATTTT.

CDR3 nucleotide sequence: TGTGCCAGCTCACCGGGACAGGGAGAGCAGCCCCAGCATTTT. Translation gives CASSPGQGEQPQHF. The V call is TRBV18, the J call TRBJ1-5; 9 bases map to TRBD1. The CDR3 runs 14 residues. The germline gives CDR1 KGHSH, CDR2 LQKENI. The V and J ends lost 3 bases and 7 bases, in that order; junction bases with no gene match: 4.

The chain combines TRBV6-6 with TRBJ2-7, with 9 positions matching TRBD1. V was pared by 5 bases and J by 2 bases, with 10 bases of the junction left unmatched. This CDR3 region has 16 residues. The V gene's germline CDR1 is MNHNY and CDR2 SVGAGI (reference sequence). CDR3 amino acids: CASSKHRDRVTYEQYF. The CDR3 DNA reads TGTGCCAGCAGTAAACACCGGGACAGGGTAACCTACGAGCAGTACTTC.

About this clone itself: The sample contains more than one DNA sequence encoding this CDR3. The V gene is TRBV4-3, the J gene TRBJ1-6; 9 nucleotides match TRBD1. CDR1 is LGHNA, CDR2 YSLEER, per germline. The CDR3 is 15 residues long. V lost 0 bases and J lost 10; bases outside the gene matches: 4. The CDR3 DNA follows: TGCGCCAGCAGCCAAGAGGGACAGGGCGGGTCACCCCTCCACTTT. It codes for CASSQEGQGGSPLHF.

The chain has TRBV6-2 or TRBV6-3 and TRBJ1-1; 7 nucleotides match TRBD1. Germline CDR1 MNHEY, CDR2 SVGEGT. The CDR3 covers 16 residues. V was clipped by 4 bases and J by 1 base; unmatched bases: 9. The CDR3 reads CASSSYRGRGNTEAFF. DNA of the CDR3: TGTGCCAGCAGTTCGTACAGGGGAAGGGGGAACACTGAAGCTTTCTTT.

This rearrangement joins TRBV11-3 to TRBJ2-1, with 12 bases identical to TRBD2. J gave up 8 bases and V 8 bases, and 25 bases lay outside the gene matches. Germline V gene sequence: CDR1 SGHNT, CDR2 YENEEA. The CDR3 totals 20 residues. CDR3 protein: CASYVEGTVTGLAGNHEQFF. CDR3 coding DNA: TGTGCCAGCTACGTGGAGGGGACAGTAACAGGACTAGCGGGAAATCATGAGCAGTTCTTC.

The chain has TRBV27 and TRBJ2-3, with D maybe TRBD1 (6 bases). CDR3 size: 17 residues. V lost 2 bases and J lost 5, with 20 bases in between. CDR1 is MNHEY, CDR2 SMNVEV, per germline (reference sequence). The DNA of the CDR3 is TGTGCCAGCAGTTTAAAGGAAGGAAGGGGGTCGGTAGATACGCAGTATTTT. Amino acid sequence: CASSLKEGRGSVDTQYF.

The rearrangement links TRBV28 to TRBJ2-2; 8 bases align to TRBD1. The CDR3 extends over 15 amino acids. V lost 6 bases, J lost 3 bases, and 6 bases stayed unmatched. CDR1 and CDR2 from the germline V gene are MDHEN and SYDVKM. CDR3 DNA sequence: TGTGCCAGCAGCCAGGGACAGGAGGACACCGGGGAGCTGTTTTTT. It is translated as CASSQGQEDTGELFF.

About this clone: Other nucleotide sequences from this sample produce the same CDR3. This rearrangement joins TRBV18 to TRBJ1-5; 10 positions agree with TRBD1. The CDR3 is 15 amino acids. CDR1 is KGHSH, CDR2 LQKENI, per germline. V gave up 2 bases and J gave up 7 bases; unmatched junction bases: 5. CDR3 sequence (DNA): TGTGCCAGCTCACCAGAGACAGGGGGCGGCCAGCCCCAGCATTTT. Residues: CASSPETGGGQPQHF.

This clone occurred a few times. The sample carries other DNA sequences with the same CDR3. V usage is TRBV7-2 and J usage is TRBJ1-5; D is unresolved. Trimming stripped 1 base from V and 9 bases from J, with 7 bases between. CDR1 SGHTA and CDR2 FQGNSA come from the germline V gene. The CDR3 has 12 residues. CDR3 in DNA: TGTGCCAGCAGCTTAGACGGTCGGCCCCAGCATTTT. This gives the protein CASSLDGRPQHF.

The chain employs TRBV27 and TRBJ1-2, with TRBD1 as a possible D gene (5 bases). Trimming took 6 bases from V and 7 from J, leaving 21 bases between them. This CDR3 has 15 amino acids. Per the germline V gene, CDR1 is MNHEY and CDR2 is SMNVEV (reference sequence). CDR3 nucleotides: TGTGCCAGCAGGGAGGTTGGGGGGGTTATTAGTGGCTACACCTTC. Translation: CASREVGGVISGYTF.

The chain recombines TRBV7-6 with TRBJ2-3, with D possibly TRBD1 on 6 matching bases. Germline V gives CDR1 SGHVS, CDR2 FNYEAQ. The CDR3 spans 11 residues. Between the trimmed V and J ends, which lost 8 bases and 8 bases, there was a span of 11 bases. The chain's CDR3 is CASGIGGTQYF. CDR3 coding DNA: TGTGCCAGCGGAATAGGGGGTACGCAGTATTTT.

This chain connects TRBV14 to TRBJ2-1; 15 nucleotides agree with TRBD2. Germline CDR1 is SGHDN and CDR2 is FVKESK. After removal of 2 bases from V and 8 bases from J, the junction contained 10 bases not matched to a gene. The CDR3 is made up of 18 amino acids. In DNA, the CDR3 is TGTGCCAGCAGCCAAAAAAACTCGGGACTAGCGGGAGGTCATGAGCAGTTCTTC. This encodes CASSQKNSGLAGGHEQFF.

The J gene is TRBJ1-6, the V gene TRBV12-5, with D maybe TRBD1 (6 bases). Germline V gene lookup returns CDR1 LGHNT and CDR2 FRNRAP. The CDR3 contains 14 residues. The V end was cut by 7 bases, the J end by 5 bases, with 12 bases between. CDR3 nucleotides: TGTGCTAGTGCCGGGGCAGGGGATAATTCACCCCTCCACTTT. Translation gives CASAGAGDNSPLHF.

The gene calls are TRBV11-2 and TRBJ1-3; 7 bases match TRBD1. CDR1 and CDR2 from the germline V gene are SGHAT and FQNNGV. The CDR3 loop spans 16 amino acids. V lost 6 bases, J lost 5 bases, and 13 bases stayed unmatched. The CDR3 sequence: CASRAEGAGMRNTIYF. For the CDR3, the DNA is TGTGCCAGCAGAGCGGAGGGGGCAGGGATGAGAAACACCATATATTTT. The full variable domain, completed using reference TRBV11-2 and TRBJ1-3, is EAGVAQSPRYKIIEKRQSVAFWCNPISGHATLYWYQQILGQGPKLLIQFQNNGVVDDSQLPKDRFSAERLKGVDSTLKIQPAKLEDSAVYLCASRAEGAGMRNTIYFGEGSWLTVV.

This clone was found once. V usage is TRBV5-6 and J usage is TRBJ1-1; D gene unclear. The germline V gene has CDR1 SGHDT and CDR2 YYEEEE. This CDR3 region has 15 residues. The ends were cut back, 1 base at V and 0 bases at J, with 10 bases in the middle. DNA of the CDR3: TGTGCCAGCAGCTTGTCGGGGATTCTGAACACTGAAGCTTTCTTT. Protein sequence: CASSLSGILNTEAFF. The full variable domain, rest sourced from reference TRBV5-6 and TRBJ1-1, is DAGVTQSPTHLIKTRGQQVTLRCSPKSGHDTVSWYQQALGQGPQFIFQYYEEEERQRGNFPDRFSGHQFPNYSSELNVNALLLGDSALYLCASSLSGILNTEAFFGQGTRLTVV.

CDR3 in amino acids: CASGTENRNTGELFF. The CDR3 nucleotides are TGCGCCAGCGGGACAGAAAATAGAAACACCGGGGAGCTGTTTTTT. This chain connects TRBV4-3 to TRBJ2-2, with 7 bases aligning to TRBD1. The CDR3 is 15 residues long. Germline-derived CDR1 and CDR2 are LGHNA and YSLEER. After removal of 8 bases from V and 2 bases from J, the junction contained 8 bases not matched to a gene.

The chain is built from TRBV29-1 and TRBJ1-1; 10 bases agree with TRBD1. The V gene end was trimmed by 4 bases and the J gene end by 1 base; junction bases not matched to a gene: 3. Germline V CDR1 and CDR2: SQVTM, ANQGSEA. The CDR3 length is 14 residues. This CDR3 is CSVGDRGWNTEAFF. The CDR3 DNA sequence: TGCAGCGTTGGGGACAGGGGATGGAACACTGAAGCTTTCTTT.

The chain uses TRBV11-1 and TRBJ1-2, with a weak D call TRBD1 (5 bases). The CDR3 runs to 14 residues. V was clipped by 4 bases and J by 6 bases, with 15 bases between them. In germline, CDR1 is SGHAT, CDR2 FQDESV (reference sequence). CDR3 region: CASSSQLEGNGYTF. The CDR3, as DNA: TGTGCCAGCAGCTCGCAACTGGAGGGGAATGGCTACACCTTC.

Note on this clone: This sample also contains other DNA sequences that code for the same CDR3. This sequence joins TRBV27 and TRBJ2-7; 7 nucleotides align to TRBD1. The J segment lost 1 base and the V segment lost 6 bases, leaving 3 bases of the junction unmatched. Germline V gene data show CDR1 as MNHEY and CDR2 as SMNVEV (reference sequence). The CDR3 has 13 amino acids. The chain's CDR3 is CASRRQGSYEQYF. As DNA, the CDR3 is TGTGCCAGCAGAAGACAGGGATCCTACGAGCAGTACTTC.

The chain employs TRBV7-9 and TRBJ1-2; TRBD1 is a possible D gene (5 bases). The CDR3 sequence is 14 residues long. The germline V gene has CDR1 SEHNR and CDR2 FQNEAQ (reference sequence). V was trimmed by 2 bases and J by 6 bases, leaving 13 bases between them. The chain's CDR3 is CASSLRRGTNGYTF. The CDR3 bases are TGTGCCAGCAGCTTAAGGCGGGGGACGAATGGCTACACCTTC. The variable domain in full, completed from reference TRBV7-9 and TRBJ1-2, reads DTGVSQNPRHKITKRGQNVTFRCDPISEHNRLYWYRQTLGQGPEFLTYFQNEAQLEKSRLLSDRFSAERPKGSFSTLEIQRTEQGDSAMYLCASSLRRGTNGYTFGSGTRLTVV.

This clone was observed a handful of times. The chain combines TRBV9 with TRBJ2-5; TRBD2 aligns across 8 bases. Germline loops: CDR1 SGDLS, CDR2 YYNGEE. This CDR3 region has 15 residues. After removal of 0 bases from V and 3 bases from J, the junction contained 4 bases not matched to a gene. The DNA for the CDR3 is TGTGCCAGCAGCGTAGACAGCGGGAGAAAAGAGACCCAGTACTTC. It is translated as CASSVDSGRKETQYF.

The CDR3 DNA follows: TGTGCCAGCAGCTTAGCGGCAGGGGATGGCTACACCTTC. This codes for CASSLAAGDGYTF. V is TRBV7-9 and J is TRBJ1-2, with TRBD1 as a possible D gene (6 bases). Germline CDR1 is SEHNR and CDR2 is FQNEAQ (reference sequence). The CDR3 runs to 13 residues. Trimming stripped 0 bases from V and 6 bases from J, with 8 bases between.

The DNA for the CDR3 is TGTGCCAGCAGCCGGACAGGGGGCGAAAGAAGCGAGCAGTACTTC. Its translation is CASSRTGGERSEQYF. This chain connects TRBV5-8 to TRBJ2-7; 11 bases fit TRBD1. CDR3 length: 15 residues. The germline CDR1 and CDR2 sequences are SGHTS and YDEGEE. Trimming cost V 4 bases and J 6 bases; bases outside gene matches: 9. The entire variable domain, with the rest obtained from reference TRBV5-8 and TRBJ2-7, is as follows: EAGVTQSPTHLIKTRGQQATLRCSPISGHTSVYWYQQALGLGLQFLLWYDEGEERNRGNFPPRFSGRQFPNYSSELNVNALELEDSALYLCASSRTGGERSEQYFGPGTRLTVT.

This sequence joins TRBV11-2 and TRBJ1-3; 7 bases match TRBD1. Germline trimming cut 3 bases from V and 4 bases from J; bases unmatched to any gene: 6. In germline, CDR1 is SGHAT, CDR2 FQNNGV. The length of the CDR3 is 15 residues. The CDR3 reads CASSFGGTAGNTIYF. DNA of the CDR3: TGTGCCAGCAGCTTTGGTGGGACAGCGGGAAACACCATATATTTT.

This chain joins TRBV10-3 and TRBJ2-7, with a weak D call TRBD1 (6 bases). Germline loops: CDR1 ENHRY, CDR2 SYGVKD. This CDR3 region has 13 residues. V shed 8 bases and J shed 0 bases, with 11 bases lying between them. The CDR3 region is CAIAGQRSYEQYF. In DNA form, the CDR3 reads TGTGCCATCGCCGGACAGCGCTCCTACGAGCAGTACTTC.

The chain couples TRBV6-5 to TRBJ1-6; D gene ambiguous. This CDR3 has 15 amino acids. CDR1 and CDR2 from the germline V gene are MNHEY and SVGAGI. V was pared by 5 bases and J by 9 bases, with 17 bases between. The CDR3 loop is CASSNSWVSSSPLHF. As DNA, the CDR3 is TGTGCCAGCAGTAACAGCTGGGTTAGTAGTTCACCCCTCCACTTT.

This clone has a handful of counts. The chain links TRBV6-5 to TRBJ1-4, with D possibly matching TRBD1 (5 bases). CDR1 MNHEY and CDR2 SVGAGI come from the germline V gene. This CDR3 spans 14 amino acids. The V end lost 7 bases, the J end lost 4 bases, and 13 bases lay between the germline ends. DNA for the CDR3: TGTGCCAGCACCCTGGTCAGGGTTAATGAAAAACTGTTTTTT. This sequence encodes CASTLVRVNEKLFF.

This clone appeared a single time. V usage is TRBV28 and J usage is TRBJ2-5, with a possible D match to TRBD1 (6 bases). The CDR3 extends over 15 amino acids. The germline V and J ends were trimmed by 9 bases and 5 bases, with 22 bases remaining between them. Germline CDR1 reads MDHEN; CDR2 reads SYDVKM. Here the CDR3 DNA reads TGTGCCAGTCCCCCTGCCCAGGGGCGGATGGAGACCCAGTACTTC. Its translation is CASPPAQGRMETQYF. Complete variable domain (other parts from reference TRBV28 and TRBJ2-5): DVKVTQSSRYLVKRTGEKVFLECVQDMDHENMFWYRQDPGLGLRLIYFSYDVKMKEKGDIPEGYSVSREKKERFSLILESASTNQTSMYLCASPPAQGRMETQYFGPGTRLLVL.